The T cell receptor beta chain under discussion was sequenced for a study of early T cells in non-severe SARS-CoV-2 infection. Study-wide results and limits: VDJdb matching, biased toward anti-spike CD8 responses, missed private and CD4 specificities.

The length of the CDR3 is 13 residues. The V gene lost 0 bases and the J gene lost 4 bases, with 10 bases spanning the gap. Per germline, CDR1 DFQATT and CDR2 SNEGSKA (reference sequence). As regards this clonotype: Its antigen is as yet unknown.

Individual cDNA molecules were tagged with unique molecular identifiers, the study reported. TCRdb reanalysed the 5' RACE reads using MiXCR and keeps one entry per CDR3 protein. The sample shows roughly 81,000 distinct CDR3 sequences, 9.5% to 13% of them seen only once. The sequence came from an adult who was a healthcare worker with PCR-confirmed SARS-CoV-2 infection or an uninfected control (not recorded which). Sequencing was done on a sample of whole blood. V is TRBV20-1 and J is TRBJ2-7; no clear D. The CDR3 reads CSARDLFLYEQYF. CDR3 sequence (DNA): TGCAGTGCTAGAGATCTTTTTCTGTACGAGCAGTACTTC.